Presented here are 17 T cell receptor beta chains from one specimen sequenced in a study of tissue T cells after allogeneic stem cell transplantation. Assay: immunoSEQ multiplex PCR; the TCRdb copy retains only in-frame clones and omits some. Of over 45,000 clones listed, about three quarters are singletons. Material: sorted cells pooled from one or two spleens. These TCRs come from a pool of C57BL/6 mice in good health.

Comments on this clone: Gene names are the mouse ones. The DNA ends 1 residue before the CDR3 does, and the rest of the CDR3 is filled in from the germline J gene. This chain connects TRBV19 to TRBJ2-1; D uncertain. The CDR3 is made up of 11 amino acids. Germline CDR1 and CDR2: FNHDT and SITEND (reference sequence). Trimming stripped 6 bases from V and 4 bases from J, with 5 bases between. CDR3 residues: CASIPYAEQFF. The DNA read from the CDR3 is TGTGCCAGCATCCCGTATGCTGAGCAGTTC.

In the case of this clone: The germline and genes are mouse ones. The read terminates 1 residue before the CDR3 end, so the remaining end is supplied by the germline J gene. The J gene is TRBJ2-7, the V gene TRBV5; D is unclear. CDR3 length equals 14 residues. Trimming cost V 0 bases and J 1 base, with 7 bases left between them. Germline CDR1 LGHNA, CDR2 YNLKQL (reference sequence). The sequenced part of the CDR3 DNA is TGTGCCAGCAGCCAAGAGTGGGATTCCTATGAACAGTAC. This codes for CASSQEWDSYEQY. The full CDR3 protein is CASSQEWDSYEQYF.

With respect to this clone: Gene names follow the mouse nomenclature. The read terminates 1 residue before the CDR3 end, so the remaining end is supplied by the germline J gene. The genes are TRBV13-2 and TRBJ1-2; no definite D call. The germline gives CDR1 NNHNN, CDR2 SYGAGS (reference sequence). This CDR3 has 9 amino acids. Trimming cost V 1 base and J 11 bases, with 3 bases left between them. Here the CDR3 reads CASGDQYTF. CDR3 bases read: TGTGCCAGCGGTGATCAGTACACC.

In the case of this clone: Gene names and germline refer to mouse. The DNA ends 1 residue before the CDR3 does, and the rest of the CDR3 is filled in from the germline J gene. The chain has TRBV13-1 and TRBJ2-7, with D hard to call. Germline V gives CDR1 NSHNY, CDR2 SYGAGN. Trimming took 0 bases from V and 1 from J, leaving 8 bases between them. This CDR3 contains 14 residues. CDR3 in amino acids: CASSDDTSSYEQYF. The CDR3 bases that were read are TGTGCCAGCAGTGATGACACTTCTTCCTATGAACAGTAC.

A remark on this clone: Gene names denote mouse genes. The missing CDR3 end, 1 residue past where the read stops, is filled in from the germline J gene. V is TRBV13-3 and J is TRBJ1-1; no definite D call. The CDR3 consists of 13 residues. V was shortened by 0 bases and J by 1 base, with 4 bases between the two germline ends. Germline CDR1 and CDR2: NNHDY and SYVADS. CDR3 amino acids: CASSDDRNTEVFF. CDR3 bases read: TGTGCCAGCAGTGATGACAGAAACACAGAAGTCTTC.

In the case of this clone: Germline and genes: mouse. CDR3 DNA, as far as it was read: TGTGCCAGCGGCGTCAGGGGAAGCACAGAAGTCTTC. Protein sequence: CASGVRGSTEVF. The full CDR3 protein is CASGVRGSTEVFF. V is TRBV13-2 and J is TRBJ1-1; TRBD1 is a possible D gene (6 bases). The read finishes 1 residue shy of the CDR3 end, and the germline J gene is used to complete it. This CDR3 comprises 13 residues. V was clipped by 5 bases and J by 4 bases, with 12 bases between them. Looked up from germline, CDR1 is NNHNN and CDR2 is SYGAGS (reference sequence).

As to this clone: Gene names denote mouse genes. The CDR3 extends 1 residue past the end of the read, so its final part is completed from the germline J gene. The J gene is TRBJ1-1, the V gene TRBV3, with 7 bases identical to TRBD1. This CDR3 comprises 14 residues. The J segment lost 1 base and the V segment lost 5 bases, leaving 4 bases of the junction unmatched. Germline CDR1 reads SNHLY; CDR2 reads FYNGKV (reference sequence). CDR3 bases read: TGTGCCAGCAGCCTCCGGGACAGAAACACAGAAGTCTTC. This translates into CASSLRDRNTEVF. The complete CDR3 protein is CASSLRDRNTEVFF.

For this clone: Gene names and germline match the mouse. The DNA ends 1 residue before the CDR3 does, and the rest of the CDR3 is filled in from the germline J gene. The sample has other DNA sequences that encode this CDR3 too. The rearrangement links TRBV13-2 to TRBJ2-2; 14 positions agree with TRBD2. Germline values: CDR1 NNHNN, CDR2 SYGAGS (reference sequence). This CDR3 region has 16 residues. V trimming: 3 bases; J trimming: 4 bases; junction bases outside the gene matches: 2. CDR3 sequence: CASGGDWGGGTGQLYF. CDR3 DNA (partial): TGTGCCAGCGGTGGGGACTGGGGGGGCGGCACCGGGCAGCTCTAC.

About this clone itself: Each gene name is a mouse one. The sequenced fragment ends 1 residue before the CDR3 boundary, so the rest is inferred from the germline J gene. The V and J genes are TRBV12-2 and TRBJ1-4; tentative D call: TRBD1 (6 bases). The CDR3 consists of 14 residues. Trimming took 0 bases from V and 7 from J, leaving 11 bases between them. Per germline, CDR1 SGHLS and CDR2 HYDKME. Partial CDR3 DNA: TGTGCCAGCTCTCTCGGGGGGGGCGGCGAAAGATTATTT. Its translation is CASSLGGGGERLF. The CDR3, in full, reads CASSLGGGGERLFF.

To note about this clone: The genes and germline here are from mouse. The read gets to within 1 residue of the CDR3 end, and the germline J gene fills in the rest. This sequence joins TRBV2 and TRBJ2-3, with D possibly TRBD1 on 5 matching bases. Germline lookup yields CDR1 LGHNA and CDR2 YSYQKL. Trimming removed 1 base at V and 4 bases at J, with 6 bases between. The CDR3 totals 13 residues. The sequenced part of the CDR3 DNA is TGTGCCAGCAGCCAAGGGACATCAGAAACGCTGTAT. Its protein product is CASSQGTSETLY. The complete CDR3 sequence is CASSQGTSETLYF.

Concerning this clone itself: Its ends do not fully match the called genes, so a read error is possible. Any gene name here is a mouse gene name. The read stops 1 residue short of the end of the CDR3; the missing end is completed from the germline J gene. Other DNA sequences from this sample encode an identical CDR3 as well. This rearrangement joins TRBV16 to TRBJ1-1; D unclear. The CDR3 runs to 14 residues. Germline V gives CDR1 SGHSA, CDR2 FRNQAP. The CDR3 reads CASSLEGRDTEVFF. The part of the CDR3 DNA that was read is TGTGCAAGCAGCCTAGAGGGCCGGGACACAGAAGTCTTC.

Comments on this clone: Gene names and germline refer to mouse. The observed sequence ends 1 residue before the CDR3 terminus, with the missing tail filled in from the germline J gene. This sample also contains other DNA sequences that code for the same CDR3. The chain is built from TRBV19 and TRBJ2-5; D is unresolved. Between the trimmed V and J ends, which lost 2 bases and 6 bases, there was a span of 7 bases. Germline CDR1 is FNHDT and CDR2 is SITEND (reference sequence). The CDR3 runs 12 residues. The CDR3 loop is CASSIRGDTQYF. CDR3 bases read: TGTGCCAGCAGTATTAGAGGGGACACCCAGTAC.

As regards this clone: The gene names given are mouse names. The read ends 1 residue shy of where the CDR3 ends; the end is completed using the germline J gene. V and J are TRBV13-3 and TRBJ1-6; maybe TRBD1 (5 bases). TRBJ1-6 is assigned to the ORF class and has an uncertain function. Germline-derived CDR1 and CDR2 are NNHDY and SYVADS. CDR3 length: 15 amino acids. Deletions cut 2 bases from V and 0 bases from J, with 6 bases between. The CDR3 spells CASSEDSSYNSPLYF. The DNA read from the CDR3 is TGTGCCAGCAGTGAAGACAGTTCCTATAATTCGCCCCTCTAC.

Points on this clone: Here the gene names and germline are mouse. The read terminates 1 residue before the CDR3 end, so the remaining end is supplied by the germline J gene. V usage is TRBV13-2 and J usage is TRBJ2-3, with a weak D call TRBD2 (6 bases). Per the germline V gene, CDR1 is NNHNN and CDR2 is SYGAGS (reference sequence). CDR3 length: 16 residues. Trimming pared 0 bases from V and 0 bases from J, leaving 11 bases between. The CDR3 loop reads CASGDALGTSAETLYF. Partial CDR3 DNA: TGTGCCAGCGGTGATGCGCTGGGGACTAGTGCAGAAACGCTGTAT.

In regard to this clone: Mouse germline and gene names are used. The CDR3 end is not reached by the read, which stops 1 residue before it; the germline J gene fills it in. This chain connects TRBV13-2 to TRBJ2-4; 8 positions match TRBD2. The germline V gene encodes CDR1 NNHNN and CDR2 SYGAGS (reference sequence). The CDR3 totals 14 residues. The trim removed 1 base at V and 7 bases at J, leaving 5 bases unmatched. The DNA read from the CDR3 is TGTGCCAGCGGTGATCGGGGGGGCGCGGACACCTTGTAC. Its translation is CASGDRGGADTLY. The CDR3 in its entirety is CASGDRGGADTLYF.

A note on this clone: Gene names follow the mouse nomenclature. The CDR3 extends 1 residue past the end of the read, so its final part is completed from the germline J gene. The J gene is TRBJ2-1, the V gene TRBV19; TRBD1 might be the D (5 bases). The CDR3 loop spans 14 amino acids. The V and J ends lost 1 base and 4 bases respectively, with 9 bases between them. Germline V gene sequence: CDR1 FNHDT, CDR2 SITEND (reference sequence). The CDR3 loop is CASSIQGDYAEQFF. Partial CDR3 DNA: TGTGCCAGCAGTATACAGGGAGATTATGCTGAGCAGTTC.

With regard to this clone: Gene names are the mouse ones. Sequencing ends 1 residue short of the CDR3 end; the germline J gene provides the rest. The V gene is TRBV13-2, the J gene TRBJ1-4; no firm D call. There are 15 residues in the CDR3. Germline CDR1 and CDR2: NNHNN and SYGAGS (reference sequence). Trimming took 0 bases from V and 0 from J, leaving 6 bases between them. The CDR3 sequence is CASGDAKISNERLFF. The covered CDR3 bases are TGTGCCAGCGGTGATGCGAAGATTTCCAACGAAAGATTATTT.